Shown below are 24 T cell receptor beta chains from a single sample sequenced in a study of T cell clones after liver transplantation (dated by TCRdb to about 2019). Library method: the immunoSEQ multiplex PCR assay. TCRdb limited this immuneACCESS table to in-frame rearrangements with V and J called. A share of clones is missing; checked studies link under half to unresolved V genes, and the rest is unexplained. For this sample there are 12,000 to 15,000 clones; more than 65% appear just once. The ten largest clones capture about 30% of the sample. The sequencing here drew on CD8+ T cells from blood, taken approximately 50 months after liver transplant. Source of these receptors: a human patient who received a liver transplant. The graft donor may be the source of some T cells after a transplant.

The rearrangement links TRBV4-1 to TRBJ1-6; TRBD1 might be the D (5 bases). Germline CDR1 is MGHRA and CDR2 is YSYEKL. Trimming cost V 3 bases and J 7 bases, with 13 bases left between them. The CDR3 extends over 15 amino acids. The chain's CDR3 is CASSQGEMVNSPLHF. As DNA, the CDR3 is TGCGCCAGCAGCCAGGGGGAAATGGTAAATTCACCCCTCCACTTT.

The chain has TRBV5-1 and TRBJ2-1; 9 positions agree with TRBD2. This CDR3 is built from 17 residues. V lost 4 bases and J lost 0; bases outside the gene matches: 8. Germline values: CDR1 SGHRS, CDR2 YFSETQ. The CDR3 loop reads CASSTGLAGVSYNEQFF. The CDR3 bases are TGCGCCAGCAGCACCGGGTTAGCGGGGGTCTCCTACAATGAGCAGTTCTTC.

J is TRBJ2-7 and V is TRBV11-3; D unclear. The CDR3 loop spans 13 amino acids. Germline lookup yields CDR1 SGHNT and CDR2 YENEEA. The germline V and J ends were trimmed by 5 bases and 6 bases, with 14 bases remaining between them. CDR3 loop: CASSVTLGAEQYF. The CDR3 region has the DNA TGTGCCAGCAGCGTGACTCTAGGCGCCGAGCAGTACTTC.

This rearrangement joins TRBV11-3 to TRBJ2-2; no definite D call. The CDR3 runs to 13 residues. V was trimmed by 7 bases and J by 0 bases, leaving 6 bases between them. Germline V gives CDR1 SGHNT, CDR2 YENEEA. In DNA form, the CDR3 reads TGTGCCAGCAACGGACCGAACACCGGGGAGCTGTTTTTT. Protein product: CASNGPNTGELFF.

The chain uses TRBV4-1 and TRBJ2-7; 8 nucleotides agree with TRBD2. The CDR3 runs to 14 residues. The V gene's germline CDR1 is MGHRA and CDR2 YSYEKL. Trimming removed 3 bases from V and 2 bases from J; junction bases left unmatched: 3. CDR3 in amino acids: CASSHTSGTYEQYF. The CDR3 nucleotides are TGCGCCAGCAGCCACACTAGCGGTACCTACGAGCAGTACTTC.

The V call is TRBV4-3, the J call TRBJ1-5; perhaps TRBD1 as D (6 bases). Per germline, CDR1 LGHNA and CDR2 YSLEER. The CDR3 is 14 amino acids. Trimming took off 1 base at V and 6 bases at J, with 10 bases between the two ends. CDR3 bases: TGCGCCAGCAGCCAAGGGACAGTGGGTCAGCCCCAGCATTTT. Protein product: CASSQGTVGQPQHF.

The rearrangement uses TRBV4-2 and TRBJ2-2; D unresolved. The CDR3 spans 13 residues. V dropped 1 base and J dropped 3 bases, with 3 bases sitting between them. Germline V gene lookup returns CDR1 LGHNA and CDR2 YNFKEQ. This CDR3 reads CASSQGYTGELFF. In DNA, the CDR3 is TGTGCCAGCAGCCAAGGTTACACCGGGGAGCTGTTTTTT.

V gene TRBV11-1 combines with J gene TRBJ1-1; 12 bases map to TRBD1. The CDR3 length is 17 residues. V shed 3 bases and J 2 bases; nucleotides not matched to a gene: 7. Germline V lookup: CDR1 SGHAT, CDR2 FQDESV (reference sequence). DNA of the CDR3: TGTGCCAGCAGCTTTCGGGACAGGGGGCCTAGAAACACTGAAGCTTTCTTT. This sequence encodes CASSFRDRGPRNTEAFF. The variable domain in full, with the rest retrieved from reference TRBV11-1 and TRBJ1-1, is EAEVAQSPRYKITEKSQAVAFWCDPISGHATLYWYRQILGQGPELLVQFQDESVVDDSQLPKDRFSAERLKGVDSTLKIQPAELGDSAMYLCASSFRDRGPRNTEAFFGQGTRLTVV.

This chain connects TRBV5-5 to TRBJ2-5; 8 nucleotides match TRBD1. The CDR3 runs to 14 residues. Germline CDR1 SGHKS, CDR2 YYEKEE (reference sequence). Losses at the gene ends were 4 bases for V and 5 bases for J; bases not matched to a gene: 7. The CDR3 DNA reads TGTGCCAGCAGCCATGGACAGGGCCGGGAGACCCAGTACTTC. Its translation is CASSHGQGRETQYF.

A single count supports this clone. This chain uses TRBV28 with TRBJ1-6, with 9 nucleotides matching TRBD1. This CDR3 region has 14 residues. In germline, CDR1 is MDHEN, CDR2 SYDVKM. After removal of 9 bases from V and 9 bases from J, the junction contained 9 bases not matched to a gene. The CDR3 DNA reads TGTGCCAGTCAACCGGGACAGGGTGGTTCACCCCTCCACTTT. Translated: CASQPGQGGSPLHF. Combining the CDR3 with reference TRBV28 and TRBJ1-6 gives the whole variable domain DVKVTQSSRYLVKRTGEKVFLECVQDMDHENMFWYRQDPGLGLRLIYFSYDVKMKEKGDIPEGYSVSREKKERFSLILESASTNQTSMYLCASQPGQGGSPLHFGNGTRLTVT.

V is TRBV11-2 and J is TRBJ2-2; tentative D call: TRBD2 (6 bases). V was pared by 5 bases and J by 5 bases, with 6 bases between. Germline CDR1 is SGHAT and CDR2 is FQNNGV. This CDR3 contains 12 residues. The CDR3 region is CASSGGTGELFF. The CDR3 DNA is TGTGCCAGCAGCGGGGGGACCGGGGAGCTGTTTTTT.

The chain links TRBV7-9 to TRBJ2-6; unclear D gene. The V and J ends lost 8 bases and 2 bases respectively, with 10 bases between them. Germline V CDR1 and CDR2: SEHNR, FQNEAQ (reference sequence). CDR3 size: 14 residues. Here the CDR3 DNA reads TGTGCCAGCCGGCCCCAGGCTGGGGCCAACGTCCTGACTTTC. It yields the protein CASRPQAGANVLTF.

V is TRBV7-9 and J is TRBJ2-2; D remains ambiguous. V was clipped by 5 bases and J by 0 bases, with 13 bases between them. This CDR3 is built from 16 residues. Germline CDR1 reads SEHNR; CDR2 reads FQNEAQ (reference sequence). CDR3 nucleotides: TGTGCCAGCAGCGCCTTCCCAGACCCGAACACCGGGGAGCTGTTTTTT. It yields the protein CASSAFPDPNTGELFF.

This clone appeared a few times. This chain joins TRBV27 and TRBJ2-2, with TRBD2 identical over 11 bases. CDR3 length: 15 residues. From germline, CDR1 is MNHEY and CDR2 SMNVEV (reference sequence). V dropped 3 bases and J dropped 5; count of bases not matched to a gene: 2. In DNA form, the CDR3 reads TGTGCCAGCAGTTTTTCTAGCGGGAGGACCGGGGAGCTGTTTTTT. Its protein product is CASSFSSGRTGELFF.

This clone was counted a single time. The CDR3 reads CASSREQGAEAFF. CDR3 bases: TGTGCCAGTAGTAGAGAGCAGGGGGCTGAAGCTTTCTTT. The chain recombines TRBV19 with TRBJ1-1, with 7 bases identical to TRBD1. Germline CDR1 reads LNHDA; CDR2 reads SQIVND (reference sequence). The CDR3 totals 13 residues. With V trimmed by 4 bases and J by 6 bases, 5 bases remained unmatched.

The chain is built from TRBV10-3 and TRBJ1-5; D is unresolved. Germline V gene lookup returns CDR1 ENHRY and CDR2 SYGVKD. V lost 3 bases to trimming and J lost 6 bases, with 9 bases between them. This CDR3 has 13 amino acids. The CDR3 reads CAISEPSGQPQHF. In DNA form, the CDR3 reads TGTGCCATCAGTGAACCCTCGGGTCAGCCCCAGCATTTT.

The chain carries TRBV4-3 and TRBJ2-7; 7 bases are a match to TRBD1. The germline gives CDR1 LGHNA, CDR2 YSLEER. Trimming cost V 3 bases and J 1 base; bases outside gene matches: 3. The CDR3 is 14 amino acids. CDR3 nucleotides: TGCGCCAGCAGCCATGCACAGGGGTCCTACGAGCAGTACTTC. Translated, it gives CASSHAQGSYEQYF.

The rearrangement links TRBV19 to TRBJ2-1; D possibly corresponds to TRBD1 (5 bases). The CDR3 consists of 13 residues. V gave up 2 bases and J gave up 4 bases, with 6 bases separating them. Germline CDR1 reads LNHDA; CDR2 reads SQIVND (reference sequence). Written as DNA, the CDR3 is TGTGCCAGTAGTATACAGGGATACAATGAGCAGTTCTTC. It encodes CASSIQGYNEQFF. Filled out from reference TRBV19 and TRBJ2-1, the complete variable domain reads DGGITQSPKYLFRKEGQNVTLSCEQNLNHDAMYWYRQDPGQGLRLIYYSQIVNDFQKGDIAEGYSVSREKKESFPLTVTSAQKNPTAFYLCASSIQGYNEQFFGPGTRLTVL.

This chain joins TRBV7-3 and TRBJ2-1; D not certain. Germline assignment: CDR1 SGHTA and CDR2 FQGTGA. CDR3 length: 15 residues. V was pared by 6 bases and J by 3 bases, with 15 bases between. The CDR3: CASSPDPSSYNEQFF. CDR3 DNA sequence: TGTGCCAGCAGTCCGGACCCTTCAAGCTACAATGAGCAGTTCTTC.

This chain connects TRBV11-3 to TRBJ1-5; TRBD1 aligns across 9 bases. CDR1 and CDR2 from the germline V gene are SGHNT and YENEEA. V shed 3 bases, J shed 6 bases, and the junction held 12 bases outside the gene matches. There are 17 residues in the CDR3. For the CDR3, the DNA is TGTGCCAGCAGCTTTTGGCTCACTCACAGGGGGCCTCAGCCCCAGCATTTT. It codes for CASSFWLTHRGPQPQHF.

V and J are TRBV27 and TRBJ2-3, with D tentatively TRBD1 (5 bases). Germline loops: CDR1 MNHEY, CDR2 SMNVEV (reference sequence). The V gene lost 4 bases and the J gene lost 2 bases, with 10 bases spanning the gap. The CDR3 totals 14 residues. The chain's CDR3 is CASSSGQNTDTQYF. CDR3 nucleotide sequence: TGTGCCAGCAGTTCCGGACAAAACACAGATACGCAGTATTTT.

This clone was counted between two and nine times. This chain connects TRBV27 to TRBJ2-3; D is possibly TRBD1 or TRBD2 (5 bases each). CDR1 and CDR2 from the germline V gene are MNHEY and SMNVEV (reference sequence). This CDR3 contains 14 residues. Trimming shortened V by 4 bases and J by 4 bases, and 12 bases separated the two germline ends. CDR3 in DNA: TGTGCCAGCAGTTCATACGGGGCGGCAGATACGCAGTATTTT. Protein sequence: CASSSYGAADTQYF.

For the CDR3, the DNA is TGTGCCAGCAGCCCCGGGACAGGGGATTTCCACGAGCAGTACTTC. Amino acids: CASSPGTGDFHEQYF. The chain links TRBV7-9 to TRBJ2-7; 10 bases line up with TRBD1. J gave up 5 bases and V 5 bases, and 9 bases lay outside the gene matches. The CDR3 sequence is 15 residues long. From germline, CDR1 is SEHNR and CDR2 FQNEAQ (reference sequence).

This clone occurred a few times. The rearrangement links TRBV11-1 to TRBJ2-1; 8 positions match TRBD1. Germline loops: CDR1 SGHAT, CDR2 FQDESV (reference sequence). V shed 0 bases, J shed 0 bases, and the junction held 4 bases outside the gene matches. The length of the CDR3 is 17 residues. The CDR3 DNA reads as TGTGCCAGCAGCTTAGCGACAGGGGTAAGCTCCTACAATGAGCAGTTCTTC. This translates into CASSLATGVSSYNEQFF.